A single sample gave rise to the 20 T cell receptor beta chains below, sequenced in a study of OX40 agonist ivuxolimab in advanced cancers. Produced via immunoSEQ multiplex PCR; TCRdb's table is partial and in-frame only. Counted here are under 45,000 clones, about 80% occurring once; the ten biggest clones make up about 4.4%. The starting material was CD4+ or CD8+ T cells sorted from blood, obtained in a trial of the OX40 agonist ivuxolimab. The receptors originated from an adult with an advanced solid tumor such as melanoma, head and neck, liver or kidney cancer.

The chain recombines TRBV28 with TRBJ2-3; 7 bases are a match to TRBD1. The CDR3 spans 15 residues. The trim removed 10 bases at V and 2 bases at J, leaving 12 bases unmatched. The V gene's germline CDR1 is MDHEN and CDR2 SYDVKM. DNA of the CDR3: TGTGCCACCCAAGAACAGGGGCGACTCACAGATACGCAGTATTTT. It codes for CATQEQGRLTDTQYF.

The chain links TRBV7-9 to TRBJ2-2, with D perhaps TRBD1 (5 bases). Germline V gene lookup returns CDR1 SEHNR and CDR2 FQNEAQ (reference sequence). The CDR3 contains 12 residues. Trimming shortened V by 8 bases and J by 5 bases, and 9 bases separated the two germline ends. The CDR3 sequence: CASWTLTGELFF. The DNA for the CDR3 is TGTGCCAGCTGGACACTTACCGGGGAGCTGTTTTTT.

V is TRBV7-3 and J is TRBJ2-1, with unresolved D. V shed 2 bases and J shed 7 bases, with 15 bases lying between them. This CDR3 contains 15 residues. Germline-derived CDR1 and CDR2 are SGHTA and FQGTGA. CDR3 nucleotides: TGTGCCAGCAGCTTAGATCCCGCTAGTTGGAATGAGCAGTTCTTC. It encodes CASSLDPASWNEQFF.

This sequence joins TRBV4-3 and TRBJ2-3, with TRBD2 identical over 10 bases. CDR3 length: 15 amino acids. The germline V gene encodes CDR1 LGHNA and CDR2 YSLEER. Unmatched junction bases numbered 7, after V lost 4 bases and J lost 6 bases. In DNA, the CDR3 is TGCGCCAGCAGCCTAGCGGGAGGAGGATACGATACGCAGTATTTT. This codes for CASSLAGGGYDTQYF.

V usage is TRBV2 and J usage is TRBJ2-5, with 8 bases fitting TRBD1. Germline loops: CDR1 SNHLY, CDR2 FYNNEI. V trimming: 4 bases; J trimming: 5 bases; junction bases outside the gene matches: 6. The CDR3 sequence is 14 residues long. In DNA form, the CDR3 reads TGTGCCAGCAGTGGCGGGACAGGAGTCGAGACCCAGTACTTC. Translating gives CASSGGTGVETQYF.

J is TRBJ1-1 and V is TRBV5-1, with TRBD1 matching over 8 bases. The ends lost 4 bases at V and 6 bases at J; junction bases unmatched: 20. The CDR3 sequence is 18 residues long. Germline loops: CDR1 SGHRS, CDR2 YFSETQ. This CDR3 reads CASSRLQGGAPLYAEAFF. CDR3 DNA: TGCGCCAGCAGCCGATTACAGGGGGGGGCCCCTCTATACGCTGAAGCTTTCTTT.

V gene TRBV5-1 combines with J gene TRBJ1-3; D unresolved. CDR1 SGHRS and CDR2 YFSETQ come from the germline V gene. The CDR3 is 15 residues long. V lost 0 bases and J lost 0, with 7 bases in between. CDR3 protein: CASSLDGRSGNTIYF. DNA of the CDR3: TGCGCCAGCAGCTTGGACGGACGCTCTGGAAACACCATATATTTT.

The chain employs TRBV4-3 and TRBJ2-1; 7 bases are shared with TRBD1. The length of the CDR3 is 16 residues. J was trimmed by 2 bases and V by 1 base; bases with no gene match: 5. Per the germline V gene, CDR1 is LGHNA and CDR2 is YSLEER. In DNA, the CDR3 is TGCGCCAGCAGCCAAGTGTGGCAGGGGGCCTACAATGAGCAGTTCTTC. Translating it yields CASSQVWQGAYNEQFF.

The CDR3 reads CATSAPTDTQYF. For the CDR3, the DNA is TGTGCCACCAGCGCTCCCACAGATACGCAGTATTTT. The chain couples TRBV15 to TRBJ2-3; D is unresolved. The V and J ends lost 5 bases and 2 bases respectively, with 5 bases between them. The CDR3 extends over 12 amino acids. The V gene's germline CDR1 is LNHNV and CDR2 YYDKDF (reference sequence).

This clone was detected only a few times. One end of the junction varies from germline; a read error may be responsible. The rearrangement joins TRBV29-1 to TRBJ1-1, with 9 bases that match TRBD1. The CDR3 has 13 amino acids. Germline V lookup: CDR1 SQVTM, CDR2 ANQGSEA. CDR3 bases: TGCACCGTTGGGACAGGGTTGGGCACTGAAGCTTTCTTT. As protein: CTVGTGLGTEAFF.

This clone was counted once. The chain couples TRBV10-3 to TRBJ2-1; D is tentatively TRBD1 or TRBD2 (5 bases each). Trimming removed 5 bases at V and 5 bases at J, with 10 bases between. The germline gives CDR1 ENHRY, CDR2 SYGVKD. The length of the CDR3 is 13 residues. DNA for the CDR3: TGTGCCATCAGTCGGGACGGCAACAATGAGCAGTTCTTC. Translation: CAISRDGNNEQFF.

The V call is TRBV11-3, the J call TRBJ1-1; D not certain. Trimming pared 4 bases from V and 6 bases from J, leaving 12 bases between. This CDR3 has 13 residues. CDR1 is SGHNT and CDR2 is YENEEA in the germline V gene. CDR3 region: CASSSSPVAEAFF. DNA of the CDR3: TGTGCCAGCAGCTCATCGCCCGTCGCTGAAGCTTTCTTT.

This clone has a handful of counts. The chain uses TRBV5-4 and TRBJ1-6; no firm D call. V gave up 1 base and J gave up 8 bases, with 10 bases separating them. The CDR3 consists of 14 residues. Germline CDR1 is SGHNT and CDR2 is YYREEE (reference sequence). Here the CDR3 DNA reads TGTGCCAGCAGCTTGAGGCTCGACGATTCACCCCTCCACTTT. It is translated as CASSLRLDDSPLHF.

This clone was counted between two and nine times. The rearrangement joins TRBV15 to TRBJ1-2; 9 bases agree with TRBD1. V lost 4 bases to trimming and J lost 8 bases; unmatched junction nucleotides: 5. The CDR3 consists of 13 residues. Germline V gives CDR1 LNHNV, CDR2 YYDKDF (reference sequence). CDR3 loop: CATSTGQGEGYTF. CDR3 coding DNA: TGTGCCACCAGCACGGGACAGGGAGAAGGCTACACCTTC. The full variable domain, its missing parts supplied by reference TRBV15 and TRBJ1-2, is DAMVIQNPRYQVTQFGKPVTLSCSQTLNHNVMYWYQQKSSQAPKLLFHYYDKDFNNEADTPDNFQSRRPNTSFCFLDIRSPGLGDTAMYLCATSTGQGEGYTFGSGTRLTVV.

To note about this clone: The junction and the germline gene differ at one end; a read error may be behind it. The chain's CDR3 is CAGRSLGSNSPLHF. CDR3 DNA: TGTGCCGGCAGAAGTTTGGGTTCTAATTCACCCCTCCACTTT. The chain uses TRBV5-6 and TRBJ1-6; no firm D call. Germline lookup yields CDR1 SGHDT and CDR2 YYEEEE. This CDR3 has 14 amino acids.

The chain uses TRBV5-4 and TRBJ2-3, with 12 bases lining up with TRBD2. The CDR3 spans 16 residues. The germline gives CDR1 SGHNT, CDR2 YYREEE (reference sequence). The V segment lost 0 bases and the J segment 4 bases; nucleotides outside the gene matches: 3. The CDR3 sequence: CASSLVLAGGPDTQYF. CDR3 DNA: TGTGCCAGCAGCTTGGTACTAGCGGGAGGACCAGATACGCAGTATTTT.

This clone was observed a handful of times. This chain links TRBV5-8 with TRBJ2-3; no reliable D call. CDR3 size: 14 residues. Germline loops: CDR1 SGHTS, CDR2 YDEGEE. Trimming shortened V by 5 bases and J by 6 bases, and 16 bases separated the two germline ends. The CDR3 loop reads CASRTEVRGDTQYF. CDR3 bases: TGTGCCAGCAGAACCGAGGTGCGTGGGGATACGCAGTATTTT.

The rearrangement links TRBV7-3 to TRBJ1-2, with 8 bases that match TRBD1. Germline trimming cut 5 bases from V and 3 bases from J; bases unmatched to any gene: 8. The CDR3 sequence is 15 residues long. The germline CDR1 and CDR2 sequences are SGHTA and FQGTGA. This CDR3 is CASSKAGGSDYGYTF. Written as DNA, the CDR3 is TGTGCCAGCAGCAAGGCAGGGGGCTCGGACTATGGCTACACCTTC.

The CDR3 loop is CASRDPLGTGDTEAFF. The CDR3 DNA is TGTGCCAGCAGAGACCCCCTCGGGACAGGAGACACTGAAGCTTTCTTT. The chain employs TRBV5-4 and TRBJ1-1, with TRBD1 matching over 8 bases. This CDR3 has 16 residues. The J segment lost 3 bases and the V segment lost 5 bases, leaving 12 bases of the junction unmatched. CDR1 SGHNT and CDR2 YYREEE come from the germline V gene (reference sequence).

The chain has TRBV6-4 and TRBJ2-1, with 7 bases matching TRBD2. From germline, CDR1 is MRHNA and CDR2 SNTAGT. With 5 bases clipped from V and 9 bases from J, the junction kept 7 bases outside the gene matches. The CDR3 is made up of 13 amino acids. CDR3 bases: TGTGCCAGCAGTTTGCGGGAGTGGGGTGAGCAGTTCTTC. This encodes CASSLREWGEQFF.